This T cell receptor (beta chain) was captured in a study of chemoradiotherapy in HPV16-positive cancers. CDR3 length equals 14 residues. Germline values: CDR1 SGHVS, CDR2 FQNEAQ. The V end lost 3 bases, the J end lost 8 bases, and 13 bases lay between the germline ends. Data came from immunoSEQ multiplex PCR; TCRdb stores just in-frame clones and leaves some out. The sample has 3,000 to 4,000 clones; 75% to 95% are singletons. The input for sequencing was blood, taken from a patient who underwent chemoradiotherapy. This receptor was identified in a human donor with HPV-associated anogenital cancer. The rearrangement joins TRBV7-8 to TRBJ1-4, with D tentatively TRBD1 (5 bases). This CDR3 reads CASSLLGGLEKLFF. CDR3 coding DNA: TGTGCCAGCAGCTTGCTCGGGGGGTTAGAAAAACTGTTTTTT.